The sequence of this TCR beta chain was determined in a study of cytotoxic CD8 clonotypes in ibrutinib-treated CLL. This clone was detected a few times. Trimming removed 3 bases at V and 6 bases at J, with 11 bases between. This CDR3 has 13 residues. From germline, CDR1 is MDHEN and CDR2 SYDVKM. Assay: immunoSEQ multiplex PCR; the TCRdb copy retains only in-frame clones and omits some. This table holds more than 200,000 clones, less than 75% found once. The chain uses TRBV28 and TRBJ1-2; a possible D gene is TRBD1 (5 bases). The sequencing used PBMCs, collected after 24 months of ibrutinib treatment. The sequence came from a human donor with chronic lymphocytic leukemia. CDR3 nucleotides: TGTGCCAGCAGTTTGAGGGGAGGAGATGGCTACACCTTC. This gives the protein CASSLRGGDGYTF.